This is a list of T cell receptor beta chains from one sample in a study of radiation and T cells in renal cell carcinoma. Clones were read by immunoSEQ multiplex PCR, and TCRdb kept only the in-frame ones, dropping some. The table has 120,000 to 150,000 clones, about 85% seen once; the top ten hold about 4%. The source was blood, collected from a patient whose treatment included radiotherapy and nephrectomy. Receptors originate from a woman aged 70 to 79 with renal cell carcinoma. Both conserved end residues are part of each CDR3.

>17|TRBJ2-3|TRBV9
CASSPMGLAGATDTQYF
>11|TRBJ1-1|TRBV28
CASTLNTEAFF
>16|TRBJ2-7|TRBV6-6
CASNLGGGGRSYEQYF
>15|TRBJ1-4|TRBV29-1
CSVSSTGTPNEKLFF
>17|TRBJ1-5|TRBV19
CASSIAGRVRRNQPQHF
>13|TRBJ1-2|TRBV10-1
CASKRTDIYGYTF
>13|TRBJ2-1|TRBV30
CAWSQSSYNEQFF
>16|TRBJ1-5|TRBV6-1
CASSEAQRLPSRAQHF
>16|TRBJ2-5|TRBV4-2
CASSRRKGQGKETQYF
>16|TRBJ2-1|TRBV10-3
CAISEPRRGSYNEQFF
>16|TRBJ1-2|TRBV19
CASSYTGGSSNYGYTF
>15|TRBJ1-4|TRBV30
CAWSVSAATNEKLFF
>14|TRBJ1-2|TRBV28
CASSLGQGARGYTF